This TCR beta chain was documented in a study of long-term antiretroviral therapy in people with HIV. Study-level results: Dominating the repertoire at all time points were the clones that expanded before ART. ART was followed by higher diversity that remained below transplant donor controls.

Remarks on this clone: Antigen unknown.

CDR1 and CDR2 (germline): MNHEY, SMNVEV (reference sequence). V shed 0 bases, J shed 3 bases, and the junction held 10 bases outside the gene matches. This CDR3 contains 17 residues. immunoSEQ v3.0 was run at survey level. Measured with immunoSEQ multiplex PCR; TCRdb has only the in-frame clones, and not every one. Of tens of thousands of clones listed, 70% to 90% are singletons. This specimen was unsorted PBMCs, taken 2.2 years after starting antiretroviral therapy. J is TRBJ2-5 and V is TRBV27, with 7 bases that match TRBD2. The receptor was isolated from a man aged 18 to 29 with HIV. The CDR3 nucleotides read TGTGCCAGCAGTTTATCCTTCGTTGGGGGAGGGAAAGAGACCCAGTACTTC. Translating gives CASSLSFVGGGKETQYF.